This T cell receptor (beta chain) was captured by sequencing in a study of CD8 T cells in ankylosing spondylitis (dated by TCRdb to 2015 to 2018). General notes on the study: The study profiled T cell receptor beta repertoires in healthy donors and ankylosing spondylitis patients to find disease-linked TCR variants. The full study cohort comprised around 25 ankylosing spondylitis patients and roughly 110 healthy donors. Peripheral blood was sampled, and synovial fluid was also collected from ankylosing spondylitis patients. On the study overall, not on this receptor specifically: A TCR beta motif made up of several highly homologous amino acid variants appeared to be characteristic of blood from ankylosing spondylitis patients. The disease-linked clones were reported as significantly enriched in matched synovial fluid samples from ankylosing spondylitis patients. Some TCR beta motif variants had previously been reported in synovial fluid and blood of reactive arthritis patients, which suggested common disease-initiation mechanisms. In peripheral blood, the disease-linked clones were found at relatively low frequencies and had a CD8+ phenotype.

Counted from cysteine to phenylalanine, this CDR3 has 14 amino acids. Only CDR3 DNA remains: 42 bases, in frame from the first base. V and J are trimmed by 3 bases and 3 bases, and the gene matches miss 5 bases of the junction. As encoded in the germline V gene (reference sequence), CDR1 is DFQATT while CDR2 is SNEGSKA. This clonotype was seen at least ten times. This clone's antigen is unknown. Base qualities were left out, and no much larger clone turns up one base away. Sequencing instrument: Illumina HiSeq 2500. TCR beta libraries were prepared by quantitative 5'-RACE with molecular barcodes. On the study's bioinformatics: A new computational method based on a probabilistic model of VDJ rearrangement was used to identify disease-linked TCR variants. TCRdb's own reprocessing of the public reads used fastp at Q25 and MiXCR and kept productive beta chains. Here each entry gathers all rows of one CDR3 protein and keeps the most common genes and DNA. The V and J calls and clone size are TCRdb's, not the authors'. The sample table contains under 400,000 distinct CDR3 sequences; only one count was recorded for 11% of them. About 10% of the sample goes to the ten largest clones.

Material: blood, either unsorted or a sorted T cell fraction (not recorded which). The sequence joins TRBV20-1 to TRBJ2-1; 7 central nucleotides agree with TRBD1. The receptor comes from a female donor with ankylosing spondylitis or in good health (not recorded which). The sequenced DNA: TGCAGTGCTAGCGGGACAGACTTCTACAATGAGCAGTTCTTC. Its translation reads: CSASGTDFYNEQFF.